What follows describes a single T cell receptor beta chain. This CDR3 region has 14 residues. V dropped 5 bases and J dropped 2; count of bases not matched to a gene: 6. Germline V lookup: CDR1 SGHVS, CDR2 FQNEAQ. The data originate from a study of blood T cell repertoires in COVID-19. Original processing notes: Estimation of nucleated cell counts was performed using reference gene primer amplification. TCRdb keeps only in-frame clones here, not all; method: immunoSEQ multiplex PCR. That table gives V, J and clone size, and the DNA gave D and trimming. The sample lists about 440,000 clones; about 91% were seen once.

The rearrangement uses TRBV7-8 and TRBJ2-7, with TRBD2 matching over 7 bases. Sequencing input: peripheral blood. The TCR sequence derives from a woman aged 50 to 60 with COVID-19, enrolled during active disease. DNA for the CDR3: TGTGCCAGCAGCCCCGGACTAGGGGCCTACGAGCAGTACTTC. As protein: CASSPGLGAYEQYF.